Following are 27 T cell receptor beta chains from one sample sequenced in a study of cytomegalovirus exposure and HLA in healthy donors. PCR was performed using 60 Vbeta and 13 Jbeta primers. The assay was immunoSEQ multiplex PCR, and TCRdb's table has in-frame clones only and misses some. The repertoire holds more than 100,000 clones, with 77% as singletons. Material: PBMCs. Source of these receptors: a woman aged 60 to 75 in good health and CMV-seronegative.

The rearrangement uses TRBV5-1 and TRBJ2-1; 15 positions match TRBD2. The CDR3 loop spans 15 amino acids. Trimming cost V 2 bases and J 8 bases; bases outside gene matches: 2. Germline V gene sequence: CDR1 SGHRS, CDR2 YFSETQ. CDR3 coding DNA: TGCGCCAGCAGCTTTGGACTAGCGGGGGGGGATGAGCAGTTCTTC. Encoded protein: CASSFGLAGGDEQFF.

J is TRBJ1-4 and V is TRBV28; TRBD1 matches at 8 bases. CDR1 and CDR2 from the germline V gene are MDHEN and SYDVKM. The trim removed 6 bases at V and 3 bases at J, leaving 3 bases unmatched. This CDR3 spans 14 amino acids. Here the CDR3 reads CASRSGQANEKLFF. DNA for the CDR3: TGTGCCAGCAGGTCGGGACAGGCTAATGAAAAACTGTTTTTT.

The CDR3 loop reads CASSVQGVGGTQYF. CDR3 sequence (DNA): TGTGCCAGCAGCGTACAAGGGGTCGGTGGGACCCAGTACTTC. This chain connects TRBV9 to TRBJ2-5; a possible D gene is TRBD1 (5 bases). Germline V gene sequence: CDR1 SGDLS, CDR2 YYNGEE. The length of the CDR3 is 14 residues. V lost 1 base and J 7 bases, leaving 14 bases between the germline ends.

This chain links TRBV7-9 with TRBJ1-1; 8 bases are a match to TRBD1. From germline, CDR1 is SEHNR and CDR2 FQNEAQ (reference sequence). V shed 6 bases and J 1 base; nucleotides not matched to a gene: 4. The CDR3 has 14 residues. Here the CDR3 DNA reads TGTGCCAGCAGTCGGACAGGGCAGAACACTGAAGCTTTCTTT. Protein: CASSRTGQNTEAFF.

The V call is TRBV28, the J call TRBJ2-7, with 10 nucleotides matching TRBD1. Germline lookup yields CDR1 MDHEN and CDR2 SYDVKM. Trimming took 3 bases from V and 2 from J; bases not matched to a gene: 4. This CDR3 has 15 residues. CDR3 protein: CASSLSGQGAYEQYF. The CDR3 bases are TGTGCCAGCAGTTTGTCCGGACAGGGGGCCTACGAGCAGTACTTC.

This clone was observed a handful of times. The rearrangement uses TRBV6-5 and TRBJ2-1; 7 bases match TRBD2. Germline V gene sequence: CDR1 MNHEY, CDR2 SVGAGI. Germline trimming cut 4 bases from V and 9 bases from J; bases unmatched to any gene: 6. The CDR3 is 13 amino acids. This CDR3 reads CASSWEGRGEQFF. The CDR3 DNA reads TGTGCCAGCAGTTGGGAGGGCCGGGGTGAGCAGTTCTTC.

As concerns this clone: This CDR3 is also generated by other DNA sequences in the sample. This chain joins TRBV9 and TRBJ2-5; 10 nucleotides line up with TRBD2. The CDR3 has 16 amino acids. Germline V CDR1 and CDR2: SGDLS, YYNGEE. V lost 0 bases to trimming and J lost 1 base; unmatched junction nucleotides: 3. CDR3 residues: CASSVGVAGGQETQYF. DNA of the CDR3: TGTGCCAGCAGCGTAGGAGTAGCGGGAGGCCAAGAGACCCAGTACTTC.

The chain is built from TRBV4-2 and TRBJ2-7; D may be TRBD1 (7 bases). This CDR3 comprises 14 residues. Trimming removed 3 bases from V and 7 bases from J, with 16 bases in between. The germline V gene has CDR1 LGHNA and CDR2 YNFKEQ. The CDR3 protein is CASSHSQGSGEQYF. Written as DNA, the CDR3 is TGTGCCAGCAGCCATTCACAGGGGAGCGGGGAGCAGTACTTC.

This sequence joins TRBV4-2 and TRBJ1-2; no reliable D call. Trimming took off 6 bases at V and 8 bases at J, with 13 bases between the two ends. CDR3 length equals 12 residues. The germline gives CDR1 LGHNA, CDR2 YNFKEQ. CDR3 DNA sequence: TGTGCCAGCAGGCGGCCTTCGGAAGGCTACACCTTC. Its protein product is CASRRPSEGYTF.

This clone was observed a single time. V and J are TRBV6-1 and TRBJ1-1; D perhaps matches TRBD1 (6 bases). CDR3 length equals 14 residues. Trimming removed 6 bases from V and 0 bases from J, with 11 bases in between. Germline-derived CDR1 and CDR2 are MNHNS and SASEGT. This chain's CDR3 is CASRGGTMNTEAFF. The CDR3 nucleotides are TGTGCCAGCAGAGGGGGGACTATGAACACTGAAGCTTTCTTT.

The CDR3 here is CASSLRGQRQYF. CDR3 in DNA: TGTGCCAGCAGCCTCAGGGGGCAGCGGCAGTACTTC. The rearrangement joins TRBV7-2 to TRBJ2-7; TRBD1 aligns across 8 bases. The V and J ends lost 5 bases and 9 bases, in that order; junction bases with no gene match: 6. Germline-derived CDR1 and CDR2 are SGHTA and FQGNSA. The CDR3 spans 12 residues. Full variable domain (missing parts from reference TRBV7-2 and TRBJ2-7): GAGVSQSPSNKVTEKGKDVELRCDPISGHTALYWYRQSLGQGLEFLIYFQGNSAPDKSGLPSDRFSAERTGGSVSTLTIQRTQQEDSAVYLCASSLRGQRQYFGPGTRLTVT.

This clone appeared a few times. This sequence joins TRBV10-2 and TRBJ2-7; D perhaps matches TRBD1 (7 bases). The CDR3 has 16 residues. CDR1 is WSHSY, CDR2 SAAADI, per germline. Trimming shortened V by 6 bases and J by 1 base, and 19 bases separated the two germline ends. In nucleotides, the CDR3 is TGCGCCAGCAGCCTCCCAGGGGGGAGCCTGTCCTACGAGCAGTACTTC. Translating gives CASSLPGGSLSYEQYF.

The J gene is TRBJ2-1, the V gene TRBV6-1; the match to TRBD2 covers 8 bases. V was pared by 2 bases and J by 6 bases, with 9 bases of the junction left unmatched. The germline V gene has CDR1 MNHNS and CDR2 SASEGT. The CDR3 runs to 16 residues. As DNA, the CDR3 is TGTGCCAGCAGTGAACAACGGGGGGGACGGACCAATGAGCAGTTCTTC. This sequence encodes CASSEQRGGRTNEQFF.

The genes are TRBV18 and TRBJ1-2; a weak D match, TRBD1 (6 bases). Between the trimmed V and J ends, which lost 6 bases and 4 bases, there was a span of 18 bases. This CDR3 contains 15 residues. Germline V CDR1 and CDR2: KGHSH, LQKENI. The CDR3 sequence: CASSPDRTSGYGYTF. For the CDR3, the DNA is TGTGCCAGCTCCCCTGACAGGACTTCTGGCTATGGCTACACCTTC.

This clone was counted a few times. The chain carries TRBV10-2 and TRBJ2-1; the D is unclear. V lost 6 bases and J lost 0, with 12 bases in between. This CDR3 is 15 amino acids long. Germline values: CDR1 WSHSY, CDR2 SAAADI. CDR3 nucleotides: TGCGCCAGCAGGTACGGTACGAGCTCCTACAATGAGCAGTTCTTC. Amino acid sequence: CASRYGTSSYNEQFF.

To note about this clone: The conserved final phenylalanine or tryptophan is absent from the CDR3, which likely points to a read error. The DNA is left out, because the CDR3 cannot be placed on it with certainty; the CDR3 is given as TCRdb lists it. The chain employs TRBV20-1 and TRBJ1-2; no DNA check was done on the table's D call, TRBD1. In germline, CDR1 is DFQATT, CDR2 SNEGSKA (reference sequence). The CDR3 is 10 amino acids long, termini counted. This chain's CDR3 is CSARASGQPL.

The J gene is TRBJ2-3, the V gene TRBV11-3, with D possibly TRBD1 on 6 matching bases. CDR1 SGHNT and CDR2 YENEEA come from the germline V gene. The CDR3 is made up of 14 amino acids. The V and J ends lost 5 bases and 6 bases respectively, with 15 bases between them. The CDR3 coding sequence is TGTGCCAGCAGCCTAACCAGCACAGGGGATACGCAGTATTTT. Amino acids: CASSLTSTGDTQYF. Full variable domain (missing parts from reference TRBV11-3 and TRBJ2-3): EAGVVQSPRYKIIEKKQPVAFWCNPISGHNTLYWYLQNLGQGPELLIRYENEEAVDDSQLPKDRFSAERLKGVDSTLKIQPAELGDSAVYLCASSLTSTGDTQYFGPGTRLTVL.

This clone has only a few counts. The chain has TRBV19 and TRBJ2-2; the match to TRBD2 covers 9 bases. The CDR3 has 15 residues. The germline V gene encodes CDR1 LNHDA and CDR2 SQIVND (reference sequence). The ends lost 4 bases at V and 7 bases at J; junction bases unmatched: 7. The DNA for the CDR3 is TGTGCCAGTAGTAGGGCTAGCGGGGTGAACGGGGAGCTGTTTTTT. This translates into CASSRASGVNGELFF.

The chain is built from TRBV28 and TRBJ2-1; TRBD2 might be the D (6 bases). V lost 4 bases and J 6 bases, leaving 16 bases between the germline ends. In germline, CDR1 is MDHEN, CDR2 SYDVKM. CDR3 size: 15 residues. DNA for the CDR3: TGTGCCAGCAGTTCGCCGGAGGGGCGGGTCAATGAGCAGTTCTTC. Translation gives CASSSPEGRVNEQFF.

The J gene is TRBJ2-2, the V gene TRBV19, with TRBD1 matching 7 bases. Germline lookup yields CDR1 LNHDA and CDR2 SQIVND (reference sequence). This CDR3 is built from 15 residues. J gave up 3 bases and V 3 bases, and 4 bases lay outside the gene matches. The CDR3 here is CASSIRDSYTGELFF. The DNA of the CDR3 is TGTGCCAGTAGTATCCGGGACAGTTACACCGGGGAGCTGTTTTTT. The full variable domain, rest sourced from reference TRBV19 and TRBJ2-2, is DGGITQSPKYLFRKEGQNVTLSCEQNLNHDAMYWYRQDPGQGLRLIYYSQIVNDFQKGDIAEGYSVSREKKESFPLTVTSAQKNPTAFYLCASSIRDSYTGELFFGEGSRLTVL.

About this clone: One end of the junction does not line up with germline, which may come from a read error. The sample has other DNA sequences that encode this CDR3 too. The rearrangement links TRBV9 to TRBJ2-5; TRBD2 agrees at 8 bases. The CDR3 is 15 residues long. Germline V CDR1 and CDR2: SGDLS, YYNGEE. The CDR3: CASSVRAGVRETQYF. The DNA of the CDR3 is TGTGCCAGTAGCGTTCGAGCGGGAGTTCGAGAGACCCAGTACTTC.

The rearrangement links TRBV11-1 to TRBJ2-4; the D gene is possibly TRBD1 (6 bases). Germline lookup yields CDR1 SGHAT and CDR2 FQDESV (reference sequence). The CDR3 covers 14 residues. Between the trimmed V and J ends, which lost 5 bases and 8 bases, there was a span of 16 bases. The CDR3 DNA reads TGTGCCAGCAGCGACCGGGCCGAGGGGGACATTCAGTACTTC. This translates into CASSDRAEGDIQYF. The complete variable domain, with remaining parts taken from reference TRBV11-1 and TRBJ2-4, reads EAEVAQSPRYKITEKSQAVAFWCDPISGHATLYWYRQILGQGPELLVQFQDESVVDDSQLPKDRFSAERLKGVDSTLKIQPAELGDSAMYLCASSDRAEGDIQYFGAGTRLSVL.

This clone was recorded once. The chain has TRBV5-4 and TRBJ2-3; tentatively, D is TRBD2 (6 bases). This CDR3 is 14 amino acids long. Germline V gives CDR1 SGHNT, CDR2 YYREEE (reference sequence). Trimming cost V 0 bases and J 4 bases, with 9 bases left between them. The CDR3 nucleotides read TGTGCCAGCAGCTTGGCGGAGGGATCAGATACGCAGTATTTT. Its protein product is CASSLAEGSDTQYF.

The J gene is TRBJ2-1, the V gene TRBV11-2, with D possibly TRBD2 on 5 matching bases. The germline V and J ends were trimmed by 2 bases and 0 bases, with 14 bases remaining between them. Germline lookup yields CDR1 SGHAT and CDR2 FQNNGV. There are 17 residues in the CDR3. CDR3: CASSLSGVALSYNEQFF. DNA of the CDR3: TGTGCCAGCAGCTTATCCGGGGTAGCCCTCTCCTACAATGAGCAGTTCTTC.

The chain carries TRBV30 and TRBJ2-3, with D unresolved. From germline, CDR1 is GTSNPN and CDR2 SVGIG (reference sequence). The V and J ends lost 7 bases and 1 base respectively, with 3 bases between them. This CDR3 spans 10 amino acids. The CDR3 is CASRTDTQYF. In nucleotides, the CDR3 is TGTGCCTCTCGCACAGATACGCAGTATTTT.

The CDR3 DNA sequence: TGCGCCAGCAGCTCCCGGGGGGTTTTGCTTTTGAACACTGAAGCTTTCTTT. Its protein product is CASSSRGVLLLNTEAFF. The chain has TRBV5-1 and TRBJ1-1; possible D gene TRBD1, 5 bases. The CDR3 runs 17 residues. From germline, CDR1 is SGHRS and CDR2 YFSETQ. The V and J ends lost 3 bases and 0 bases respectively, with 18 bases between them.

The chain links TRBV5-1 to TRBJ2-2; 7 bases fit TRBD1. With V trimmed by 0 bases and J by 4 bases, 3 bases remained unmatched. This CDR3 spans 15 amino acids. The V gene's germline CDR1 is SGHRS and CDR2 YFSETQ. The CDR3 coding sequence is TGCGCCAGCAGCTTGGCGACAGGGCCCACCGGGGAGCTGTTTTTT. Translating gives CASSLATGPTGELFF.